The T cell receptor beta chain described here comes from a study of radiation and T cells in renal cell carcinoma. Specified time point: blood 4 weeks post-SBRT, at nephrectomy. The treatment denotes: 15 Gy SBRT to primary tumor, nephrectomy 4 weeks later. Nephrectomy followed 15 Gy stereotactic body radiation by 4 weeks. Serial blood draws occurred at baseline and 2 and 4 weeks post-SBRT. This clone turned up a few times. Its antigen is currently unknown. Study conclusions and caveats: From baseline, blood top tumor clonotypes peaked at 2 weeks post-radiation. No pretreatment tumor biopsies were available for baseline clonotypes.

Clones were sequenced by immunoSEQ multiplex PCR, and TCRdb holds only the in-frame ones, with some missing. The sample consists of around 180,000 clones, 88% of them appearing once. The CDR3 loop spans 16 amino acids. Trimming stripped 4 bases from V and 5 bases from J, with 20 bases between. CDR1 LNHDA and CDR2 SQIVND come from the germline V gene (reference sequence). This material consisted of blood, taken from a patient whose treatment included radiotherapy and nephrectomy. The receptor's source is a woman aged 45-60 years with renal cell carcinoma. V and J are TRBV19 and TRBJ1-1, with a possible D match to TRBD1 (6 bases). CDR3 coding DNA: TGTGCCAGTAGTACCACAGGGACCTTCCCTCAGACTGAAGCTTTCTTT. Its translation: CASSTTGTFPQTEAFF.